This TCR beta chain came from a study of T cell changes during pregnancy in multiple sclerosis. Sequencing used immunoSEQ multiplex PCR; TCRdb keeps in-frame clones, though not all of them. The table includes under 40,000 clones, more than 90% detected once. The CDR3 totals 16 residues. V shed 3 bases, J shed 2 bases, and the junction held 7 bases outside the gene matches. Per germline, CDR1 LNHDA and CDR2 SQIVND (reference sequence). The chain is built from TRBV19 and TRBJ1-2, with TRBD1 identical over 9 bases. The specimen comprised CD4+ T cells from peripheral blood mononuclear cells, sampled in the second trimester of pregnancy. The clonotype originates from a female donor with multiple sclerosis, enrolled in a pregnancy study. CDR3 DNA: TGTGCCAGTAGTATCGGGGGGACAGGGCCAAACTATGGCTACACCTTC. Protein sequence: CASSIGGTGPNYGYTF.